Listed below are T cell receptor beta chains from one sample, sequenced in a study of blood T cells in healthy people across ages. A single record per CDR3 protein comes from TCRdb applying MiXCR to the 5' RACE reads. Here the sample spans about 800,000 distinct CDR3 sequences, roughly 60% being singletons. Sequenced sample: blood. These receptors all stem from a man aged 30-40 years in good health. Each CDR3 is given with its conserved first and last residue. D genes are given only for firm matches. Clone size appears in some rows only: once, few, many, or a class for an expanded clone.

abundance	v_gene	j_gene	d_gene	CDR3aa	CDR3nt
-	TRBV27	TRBJ2-7	-	CASSLIGLLPYEQYF	TGTGCCAGCAGTTTAATCGGACTTTTACCCTACGAGCAGTACTTC
few	TRBV25-1	TRBJ2-7	-	CASSYPGQGQYF	TGTGCCAGCAGTTACCCAGGGCAGGGGCAGTACTTC
-	TRBV28	TRBJ2-5	-	CASSSVTLETQYF	TGTGCCAGCAGTTCCGTGACCTTAGAGACCCAGTACTTC
-	TRBV9	TRBJ1-4	-	CASSVGAATNEKLFF	TGTGCCAGCAGCGTAGGGGCCGCAACTAATGAAAAACTGTTTTTT
-	TRBV11-1	TRBJ2-5	-	CASSLSEPLVGPQYF	TGTGCCAGCAGCTTATCTGAGCCCCTCGTCGGGCCCCAGTACTTC
-	TRBV5-1	TRBJ2-3	-	CASSLVGDQYF	TGCGCCAGCAGCTTGGTGGGGGATCAGTATTTT
-	TRBV2	TRBJ1-2	-	CASTADRAYGYTF	TGTGCCAGCACTGCGGACAGAGCCTATGGCTACACCTTC
-	TRBV7-9	TRBJ2-6	-	CASSSPGRGANVLTF	TGTGCCAGCAGCTCCCCAGGGCGTGGGGCCAACGTCCTGACTTTC
once	TRBV9	TRBJ2-1	TRBD2	CASRADSGSLRNEQFF	TGTGCCAGCAGGGCTGATAGCGGGAGCCTGAGGAATGAGCAGTTCTTC
few	TRBV27	TRBJ2-1	-	CASSLPRGDTAYNEQFF	TGTGCCAGCAGTTTACCTCGCGGGGATACCGCCTACAATGAGCAGTTCTTC
-	TRBV20-1	TRBJ1-4	-	CSAQTGSTNEKLFF	TGCAGTGCCCAAACAGGGTCAACTAATGAAAAACTGTTTTTT
-	TRBV11-2	TRBJ2-7	-	CASSIAGIPPYEQYF	TGTGCCAGCAGCATCGCAGGGATTCCCCCCTACGAGCAGTACTTC
few	TRBV29-1	TRBJ2-5	-	CSVEELGGGEQYF	TGCAGCGTTGAAGAGTTAGGAGGCGGGGAGCAGTACTTC
-	TRBV27	TRBJ1-6	-	CASSLRTHYNSPLHF	TGTGCCAGCAGTCTCCGGACTCACTATAATTCACCCCTCCACTTT
-	TRBV27	TRBJ2-1	-	CASSLIQSAYNEQFF	TGTGCCAGCAGTTTAATACAGAGCGCCTACAATGAGCAGTTCTTC
once	TRBV9	TRBJ2-3	-	CASSVAALTDTQYF	TGTGCCAGCAGCGTAGCGGCCCTCACAGATACGCAGTATTTT
few	TRBV20-1	TRBJ2-7	TRBD2	CSAREGAGGGVYEQYF	TGCAGTGCTAGAGAGGGAGCGGGAGGTGGAGTCTACGAGCAGTACTTC
few	TRBV7-2	TRBJ2-5	-	CASSLVAADQETQYF	TGTGCCAGCAGCTTAGTTGCGGCCGACCAAGAGACCCAGTACTTC
-	TRBV5-1	TRBJ2-1	-	CASSWGVAAINNEQFF	TGCGCCAGCAGCTGGGGAGTAGCGGCCATAAACAATGAGCAGTTCTTC
-	TRBV27	TRBJ1-5	-	CASSFSTTGLGQPQHF	TGTGCCAGCAGTTTCTCCACCACAGGGCTCGGCCAGCCCCAGCATTTT
-	TRBV18	TRBJ2-7	TRBD2	CASLQGREKNEQYF	TGTGCCAGTCTACAAGGGCGGGAGAAGAATGAGCAGTACTTC
-	TRBV20-1	TRBJ2-7	-	CSAREPGHNEQYF	TGCAGTGCTAGAGAACCGGGACACAACGAGCAGTACTTC
few	TRBV4-2	TRBJ2-5	-	CASSQGSSDETQYF	TGTGCCAGCAGCCAAGGTTCTAGCGACGAGACCCAGTACTTC
-	TRBV10-3	TRBJ2-7	-	CATQYSSNSYNEQYF	TGTGCCACGCAGTATAGCTCGAACTCCTACAATGAGCAGTACTTC
-	TRBV29-1	TRBJ1-2	-	CSVPTGEQNYGYTF	TGCAGCGTGCCTACAGGAGAACAAAACTATGGCTACACCTTC
-	TRBV9	TRBJ2-5	-	CASGLGTHQETQYF	TGTGCCAGCGGGCTCGGGACACACCAAGAGACCCAGTACTTC
few	TRBV6-4	TRBJ1-6	-	CASSPRSSYNSPLHF	TGTGCCAGCAGTCCAAGGAGCTCCTATAATTCACCCCTCCACTTT
-	TRBV20-1	TRBJ2-3	TRBD1	CSVRDHRGSTDTQYF	TGCAGTGTTAGAGATCACAGGGGGAGTACAGATACGCAGTATTTT
few	TRBV7-9	TRBJ2-3	-	CASSSLKGRDTQYF	TGTGCCAGCAGCTCCCTTAAGGGGAGAGATACGCAGTATTTT
-	TRBV7-2	TRBJ2-5	-	CASSFSRGETQYF	TGTGCCAGCAGCTTCAGCAGGGGAGAGACCCAGTACTTC
-	TRBV20-1	TRBJ2-1	-	CSASLRESGIYEQFF	TGCAGTGCTAGTCTCCGGGAGTCAGGGATCTATGAGCAGTTCTTC
-	TRBV7-2	TRBJ2-3	-	CASSEAIASTDTQYF	TGTGCCAGCAGCGAGGCCATAGCTAGCACAGATACGCAGTATTTT
-	TRBV20-1	TRBJ2-7	-	CSAGALPSSASGRPRSLVSYEQYF	TGCAGTGCCGGGGCCTTACCCAGCTCGGCTAGTGGGAGGCCAAGGTCTTTGGTTTCCTACGAGCAGTACTTC
-	TRBV20-1	TRBJ2-7	TRBD2	CSARDGGRAPYEQYF	TGCAGTGCTAGAGACGGCGGGAGGGCCCCCTACGAGCAGTACTTC
-	TRBV7-9	TRBJ2-7	-	CASSRLAQGSYEQYF	TGTGCCAGCAGCCGTCTAGCGCAGGGAAGCTACGAGCAGTACTTC
-	TRBV20-1	TRBJ2-1	TRBD2	CSATIAGVSYEQFF	TGCAGTGCAACTATAGCGGGTGTTAGCTATGAGCAGTTCTTC
-	TRBV20-1	TRBJ1-2	-	CSAASPSGLEGYTF	TGCAGTGCTGCCTCCCCCTCTGGTCTGGAGGGCTACACCTTC
-	TRBV2	TRBJ2-3	-	CASSPAYYTDTQYF	TGTGCCAGCAGCCCCGCCTACTACACAGATACGCAGTATTTT
few	TRBV9	TRBJ2-1	TRBD2	CASSVTSGNNEQFF	TGTGCCAGCAGCGTGACTAGCGGAAATAATGAGCAGTTCTTC
-	TRBV7-8	TRBJ1-1	-	CASSLGLGAEAFF	TGTGCCAGCAGCTTAGGTCTGGGAGCTGAAGCTTTCTTT
-	TRBV3-1	TRBJ2-1	TRBD2	CASSQDAGGYYNEQFF	TGTGCCAGCAGCCAAGATGCCGGGGGGTATTACAATGAGCAGTTCTTC
few	TRBV5-1	TRBJ2-7	-	CASSWDNLDEQYF	TGCGCCAGCAGCTGGGACAACTTGGACGAGCAGTACTTC
many	TRBV6-2/TRBV6-3	TRBJ2-5	TRBD2	CASDTITSREATTQYF	TGTGCCAGCGACACCATCACTTCGCGGGAGGCGACTACCCAGTACTTC
-	TRBV6-5	TRBJ1-1	-	CASSYTSRGRNTEAFF	TGTGCCAGCAGTTACACGAGCAGGGGCCGGAACACTGAAGCTTTCTTT
-	TRBV6-5	TRBJ1-4	-	CASSSGRGRNEKLFF	TGTGCCAGCAGTTCCGGACGGGGAAGGAATGAAAAACTGTTTTTT
-	TRBV29-1	TRBJ2-3	-	CSVELFGATNTQYF	TGCAGCGTTGAATTGTTTGGGGCCACGAATACGCAGTATTTT
few	TRBV25-1	TRBJ2-3	TRBD2	CASTPGGTDTQYF	TGTGCCAGCACCCCGGGGGGGACAGATACGCAGTATTTT